These T cell receptor beta chains were read from a single sample in a study of T cells in Graves' hyperthyroidism and ophthalmopathy. In TCRdb, the multiplex PCR reads were re-called with MiXCR into one record per CDR3 protein. The sample lists under 450,000 distinct CDR3 sequences, around an eighth occurring once. The specimen was blood. These receptors were taken from a young man with Graves' hyperthyroidism that later progressed to Graves' ophthalmopathy. The CDR3 runs from the conserved cysteine through the conserved F or W. D genes are given only for firm matches. Not all rows give a size; the values are once, few, many and, for expanded clones, a class.

v_call,j_call,d_call,clone_size,cdr3_aa,cdr3_nt
TRBV12-3/TRBV12-4,TRBJ2-1,-,few,CASSLHRQGPEREFF,TGTGCCAGCAGTTTACATCGGCAGGGCCCGGAACGCGAGTTCTTC
TRBV5-1,TRBJ1-2,-,-,CASSLGRGGNYGYTF,TGCGCCAGCAGCTTGGGACGGGGAGGTAACTATGGCTACACCTTC
TRBV20-1,TRBJ2-7,TRBD1,many,CSATRTGSNYEQYF,TGCAGTGCCACTCGGACAGGATCAAACTACGAGCAGTACTTC
TRBV4-1,TRBJ2-5,TRBD1,few,CASSPRIGQGETQYF,TGCGCCAGCAGCCCGAGGATTGGACAGGGTGAGACCCAGTACTTC
TRBV7-9,TRBJ1-3,-,many,CASSSPGHPGNTIYF,TGTGCCAGCAGCTCACCGGGACACCCTGGAAACACCATATATTTT
TRBV11-1,TRBJ1-1,TRBD1,many,CASLPTGRGTEAFF,TGTGCCAGCCTACCGACAGGGAGAGGCACTGAAGCTTTCTTT
TRBV5-1,TRBJ1-2,-,many,CASSLDTGNYGYTF,TGCGCCAGCAGCTTGGATACGGGAAACTATGGCTACACCTTC
TRBV7-9,TRBJ1-1,TRBD1,many,CASRVPGQGASEAFF,TGTGCCAGCAGGGTGCCGGGACAGGGGGCATCGGAAGCTTTCTTT
TRBV19,TRBJ2-1,TRBD1,-,CASRTSGQGYNEQFF,TGTGCCAGTAGGACCTCCGGACAGGGCTACAATGAGCAGTTCTTC
TRBV5-1,TRBJ2-7,TRBD1,many,CASSPGTGLYEQYF,TGCGCCAGCAGCCCCGGGACAGGGCTCTACGAGCAGTACTTC
TRBV5-1,TRBJ2-7,TRBD1,many,CASRSGTGPYEQYF,TGCGCCAGCAGGTCCGGGACAGGGCCCTACGAGCAGTACTTC
TRBV6-5,TRBJ2-1,-,few,CASSYTGPGDEQFF,TGTGCCAGCAGTTACACCGGACCGGGGGATGAGCAGTTCTTC
TRBV4-1,TRBJ2-1,TRBD2,few,CASSQGRTSAGEQFF,TGCGCCAGCAGCCAGGGACGGACTAGCGCGGGTGAGCAGTTCTTC
TRBV3-1,TRBJ1-6,TRBD1,many,CASSPGQGFGSPLHF,TGTGCCAGCAGCCCCGGACAGGGCTTTGGTTCACCCCTCCACTTT
TRBV28,TRBJ1-3,-,-,CASKQTIRSGNTIYF,TGTGCCAGCAAACAGACGATCCGCTCTGGAAACACCATATATTTT
TRBV5-1,TRBJ1-4,-,-,CASSLGSGGPPEKLFF,TGCGCCAGCAGCTTGGGTTCCGGAGGACCTCCGGAAAAACTGTTTTTT
TRBV28,TRBJ1-1,-,many,CASRPGRGNTEAFF,TGTGCCAGCAGGCCCGGAAGAGGCAACACTGAAGCTTTCTTT
TRBV20-1,TRBJ1-5,-,few,CSARDRRPGHQPQHF,TGCAGTGCTAGAGATAGGAGGCCAGGGCACCAGCCCCAGCATTTT
TRBV20-1,TRBJ1-6,TRBD1,few,CSARNRGRNSPLHF,TGCAGTGCTAGGAACAGGGGGCGTAATTCACCCCTCCACTTT
TRBV7-3,TRBJ2-7,TRBD1,many,CASSSLGPGGCSYEQYF,TGTGCCAGCAGCTCACTAGGCCCAGGGGGTTGTTCCTACGAGCAGTACTTC
TRBV3-1,TRBJ2-3,-,-,CASSQDWTSTDMQYF,TGTGCCAGCAGCCAAGACTGGACAAGCACAGATATGCAGTATTTT
TRBV7-8,TRBJ1-2,TRBD1,many,CASSLSGTGDPLNYGYTF,TGTGCCAGCAGCTTAAGTGGTACAGGGGACCCACTTAACTATGGCTACACCTTC
TRBV5-8,TRBJ2-7,-,many,CASSCYPYEQYF,TGTGCCAGCAGCTGCTACCCCTACGAGCAGTACTTC
TRBV10-3,TRBJ2-7,-,-,CAISGRGRGELYEQYF,TGTGCCATCAGTGGCCGGGGCAGGGGGGAACTGTACGAGCAGTACTTC
TRBV20-1,TRBJ1-2,TRBD1,many,CSARPRQGDYGYTF,TGCAGTGCTAGACCCCGACAGGGGGATTACGGCTACACCTTC
TRBV12-3/TRBV12-4,TRBJ2-3,TRBD2,many,CASSHLAGETTDTQYF,TGTGCCAGCAGCCATCTAGCGGGGGAAACCACAGATACGCAGTATTTT
TRBV7-8,TRBJ2-2,-,many,CASSLEARAGTGELFF,TGTGCCAGCAGCTTAGAGGCAAGGGCAGGAACCGGGGAGCTGTTTTTT
TRBV3-1,TRBJ2-2,TRBD2,many,CASSQELGLAGPTGELFF,TGTGCCAGCAGCCAAGAGCTGGGACTAGCGGGCCCCACCGGGGAGCTGTTTTTT
TRBV20-1,TRBJ1-6,-,many,CSATPGRGNSPLHF,TGCAGTGCAACCCCGGGCAGGGGAAATTCACCCCTCCACTTT
TRBV12-3/TRBV12-4,TRBJ1-5,-,many,CASSSWSRGQPQHF,TGTGCCAGCAGTTCTTGGTCCAGGGGTCAGCCCCAGCATTTT
TRBV20-1,TRBJ1-6,-,many,CSGRGGGYNSPLHF,TGCAGTGGCCGGGGGGGTGGGTATAATTCACCCCTCCACTTT
TRBV20-1,TRBJ2-3,TRBD2,many,CSALRLAGEDTQYF,TGCAGTGCTCTCAGACTAGCGGGGGAGGATACGCAGTATTTT
TRBV7-9,TRBJ2-2,-,-,CASSLMRGGELFF,TGTGCCAGCAGCTTAATGAGGGGCGGGGAGCTGTTTTTT
TRBV20-1,TRBJ1-4,-,many,CSAIQGYEKLFF,TGCAGTGCTATACAGGGTTATGAAAAACTGTTTTTT
TRBV12-3/TRBV12-4,TRBJ1-2,TRBD1,many,CASSLALTGGDGYTF,TGTGCCAGCAGTTTAGCCCTAACAGGGGGCGATGGCTACACCTTC
TRBV15,TRBJ1-1,-,-,CATSREYTGLNTEAFF,TGTGCCACCAGCAGAGAATACACGGGTCTGAACACTGAAGCTTTCTTT
TRBV24-1,TRBJ2-5,TRBD1,many,CATSDPGGFQETQYF,TGTGCCACCAGTGATCCAGGGGGCTTCCAAGAGACCCAGTACTTC
TRBV18,TRBJ1-1,-,many,CASSPPGGWTEAFF,TGTGCCAGCTCACCACCGGGGGGCTGGACCGAAGCTTTCTTT
TRBV9,TRBJ2-5,TRBD2,many,CASSPLTSGETQYF,TGTGCCAGCAGCCCCCTGACTAGCGGGGAGACCCAGTACTTC
TRBV3-1,TRBJ1-3,-,-,CASSQDHVTGNTIYF,TGTGCCAGCAGCCAAGATCACGTTACTGGAAACACCATATATTTT
TRBV3-1,TRBJ2-2,TRBD1,many,CASSVGTGDTGELFF,TGTGCCAGCAGCGTCGGGACAGGGGATACCGGGGAGCTGTTTTTT
TRBV28,TRBJ2-1,TRBD1,many,CASSQGQGILHEQFF,TGTGCCAGCAGTCAAGGACAGGGGATCCTGCATGAGCAGTTCTTC
TRBV6-2/TRBV6-3,TRBJ1-5,TRBD1,few,CASSPGQGIQPQHF,TGTGCCAGCAGTCCGGGACAGGGAATTCAGCCCCAGCATTTT
TRBV6-2/TRBV6-3,TRBJ1-2,-,few,CASSYSTTGGHGYTF,TGTGCCAGCAGTTACTCGACCACGGGGGGGCATGGCTACACCTTC
TRBV3-1,TRBJ2-5,-,many,CASSRAATQYF,TGTGCCAGCAGCCGGGCCGCAACCCAGTACTTC
TRBV9,TRBJ1-2,-,many,CASTSRGAGGYTF,TGTGCCAGCACTTCTAGGGGGGCTGGTGGCTACACCTTC
TRBV7-9,TRBJ1-1,TRBD1,many,CASSFLDRGTLNTEAFF,TGTGCCAGCAGCTTCTTAGACAGGGGTACTCTGAACACTGAAGCTTTCTTT
TRBV7-9,TRBJ2-1,TRBD2,-,CASSPRLAGFADEQFF,TGTGCCAGCAGCCCGAGACTAGCGGGCTTCGCGGATGAGCAGTTCTTC
TRBV27,TRBJ2-7,-,many,CASSFGSSREQYF,TGTGCCAGCAGTTTTGGGTCAAGCCGTGAGCAGTACTTC
TRBV28,TRBJ1-2,-,many,CASSFSLNYGYTF,TGTGCCAGCAGTTTTTCCCTCAACTATGGCTACACCTTC
TRBV7-3,TRBJ1-2,-,many,CASSLMAGNYGYTF,TGTGCCAGCAGCTTAATGGCGGGGAACTATGGCTACACCTTC
TRBV19,TRBJ2-7,TRBD1,few,CASSGQGRLEQYF,TGTGCCAGTAGCGGACAGGGGCGGCTCGAGCAGTACTTC
TRBV18,TRBJ1-5,-,many,CASSGTSNQPQHF,TGTGCCAGCTCAGGAACAAGCAATCAGCCCCAGCATTTT
TRBV9,TRBJ2-3,-,many,CASNGGSTDTQYF,TGTGCCAGCAATGGGGGGAGCACAGATACGCAGTATTTT
TRBV5-1,TRBJ1-1,TRBD1,few,CASSFRGGQLNTEAFF,TGCGCCAGCAGCTTCAGGGGGGGACAGTTGAACACTGAAGCTTTCTTT
TRBV7-2,TRBJ1-5,-,-,CASSWGGGGGQQPQHF,TGTGCCAGCAGCTGGGGGGGGGGGGGGGGCCAACAGCCCCAGCATTTT
TRBV12-3/TRBV12-4,TRBJ1-2,-,many,CASSSKRDNYGYTF,TGTGCCAGCAGTAGTAAACGGGATAACTATGGCTACACCTTC
TRBV6-5,TRBJ2-7,-,-,CASSYSRRSYEQYF,TGTGCCAGCAGTTATAGCAGACGCTCCTACGAGCAGTACTTC